This T cell receptor beta chain was sequenced for a study of cytotoxic CD8 clonotypes in ibrutinib-treated CLL. On the study more broadly: Mean values per sample were a few hundred thousand productive templates and under 100,000 productive rearrangements.

TCR beta libraries used about 2 micrograms of genomic DNA from cryopreserved PBMCs. This CDR3 comprises 16 residues. Trimming shortened V by 3 bases and J by 2 bases, and 18 bases separated the two germline ends. Germline loops: CDR1 SGHRS, CDR2 YFSETQ. Target depth was 1 in 200,000 to 1 in 1 million T cells, about 10x per clonotype. Some clones are missing from TCRdb's copy, which holds only in-frame ones; the method was immunoSEQ multiplex PCR. The repertoire consists of about 45,000 clones, with approximately 65% occurring once and the leading ten covering about 22%. A remark on this clone: Its matching antigen is unknown.

Study-level points and caveats: Clonotypes that were public were uncommon, and they contracted or stayed stable on treatment.

The sequence was obtained from a human donor with chronic lymphocytic leukemia. The sample was PBMCs, taken after 24 months of ibrutinib treatment. V gene TRBV5-1 combines with J gene TRBJ2-7; TRBD1 is a possible D gene (5 bases). CDR3 bases: TGCGCCAGCAGCTCGAGACAGAAAACTAAGACCTACGAGCAGTACTTC. It codes for CASSSRQKTKTYEQYF.